This TCR beta chain emerged from a study of neurological immune-mediated disorders. Study results and limitations: CDR3 amino acid sequences of expanded clones were not shared across subjects, a result suggesting private repertoires in all groups.

V lost 5 bases to trimming and J lost 4 bases, with 12 bases between them. The CDR3 runs to 13 residues. Germline CDR1 is SGHVS and CDR2 is FNYEAQ. From the 5' RACE reads, TCRdb called clonotypes with MiXCR, one entry per CDR3 protein. The data contain tens of thousands of distinct CDR3 sequences, 3.4% of them singletons. This clonotype was seen many times. Antigen unknown. The sequence was collected from a man in his forties with multiple sclerosis. The sequencing input was PBMCs. The genes are TRBV7-6 and TRBJ2-7; tentative D call: TRBD2 (6 bases). The CDR3 sequence is CASSLGTPYEQYF. The CDR3 DNA is TGTGCCAGCAGCCTCGGGACTCCGTACGAGCAGTACTTC.